This TCR beta chain originates from a study of OX40 agonist ivuxolimab in advanced cancers. Study-wide points: Relatively little clonal expansion, among the lowest observed, appeared in partial responders at 0.1-3.0 mg/kg.

This clone was counted once. Its target is not known. Clones were sequenced by immunoSEQ multiplex PCR, and TCRdb holds only the in-frame ones, with some missing. This table holds about 24,000 clones, around 84% found once. Patients were ruled out by autoimmune disease history or systemic immunosuppression. The CDR3 sequence is 18 residues long. V is TRBV21-1 and J is TRBJ2-1; TRBD2 is taken as the D call from the table, unchecked against the DNA. TRBV21-1 is a pseudogene locus. This sequence originates from an adult with an advanced solid tumor such as melanoma, head and neck, liver or kidney cancer. The source material was CD4+ or CD8+ T cells sorted from blood, sampled in a trial of the OX40 agonist ivuxolimab. CDR3 sequence: CASSKRFRTGVDYNEQFF. In DNA form, the CDR3 reads TGTGCCAGCAGCAAAAGATTTAGGACGGGAGTGGACTACAATGAGCAGTTCTTC.